This passage covers 6 T cell receptor beta chains from one sample sequenced in a study of blood T cell repertoires in COVID-19. TCRdb's table, derived via immunoSEQ multiplex PCR, lists solely in-frame clones and lacks some. The sample has about 240,000 clones; around 84% are singletons. The sequenced sample consisted of peripheral blood. These receptors were collected from a woman between 70 and 85 years old with active or convalescent COVID-19.

This sequence joins TRBV19 and TRBJ2-1, with D possibly being TRBD2 (5 bases). This CDR3 region has 12 residues. Germline loops: CDR1 LNHDA, CDR2 SQIVND (reference sequence). V dropped 5 bases and J dropped 9 bases, with 11 bases sitting between them. The CDR3 sequence is CASSPKGGEQFF. The CDR3 region has the DNA TGTGCCAGTAGTCCCAAAGGAGGTGAGCAGTTCTTC.

The chain is built from TRBV5-8 and TRBJ1-1; D ambiguous. The V gene's germline CDR1 is SGHTS and CDR2 YDEGEE. V was trimmed by 4 bases and J by 3 bases, leaving 10 bases between them. There are 13 residues in the CDR3. The CDR3: CASSLQEDTEAFF. Written as DNA, the CDR3 is TGTGCCAGCAGCCTGCAAGAGGACACTGAAGCTTTCTTT.

This chain joins TRBV11-3 and TRBJ2-1, with 12 bases aligning to TRBD2. V lost 5 bases to trimming and J lost 7 bases; unmatched junction nucleotides: 3. Germline CDR1 reads SGHNT; CDR2 reads YENEEA. The CDR3 loop spans 14 amino acids. The CDR3 nucleotides read TGTGCCAGCAGCCTACTAGCGGGGGGAAATGAGCAGTTCTTC. Its translation: CASSLLAGGNEQFF.

This rearrangement joins TRBV4-1 to TRBJ2-1; TRBD2 might be the D (6 bases). Germline-derived CDR1 and CDR2 are MGHRA and YSYEKL. The CDR3 loop spans 18 amino acids. V gave up 0 bases and J gave up 4 bases, with 19 bases separating them. The CDR3 is CASSQDLARETWYNEQFF. Written as DNA, the CDR3 is TGCGCCAGCAGCCAAGATCTTGCCCGGGAGACGTGGTACAATGAGCAGTTCTTC.

This chain uses TRBV6-5 with TRBJ2-7; TRBD1 might be the D (5 bases). With 10 bases removed from V and 6 bases from J, the gap between germline ends came to 22 bases. The CDR3 sequence is 14 residues long. Germline V gene sequence: CDR1 MNHEY, CDR2 SVGAGI. The CDR3: CATINVMGPSEQYF. The CDR3 nucleotides read TGTGCCACCATAAATGTAATGGGGCCGAGCGAGCAGTACTTC.

The chain is built from TRBV4-2 and TRBJ1-4; D perhaps matches TRBD1 (5 bases). The CDR3 loop spans 15 amino acids. The V gene lost 0 bases and the J gene lost 8 bases, with 13 bases spanning the gap. The V gene's germline CDR1 is LGHNA and CDR2 YNFKEQ. CDR3 DNA: TGTGCCAGCAGCCAAGAAGGCAGGGTAGTCGAAAAACTGTTTTTT. Protein sequence: CASSQEGRVVEKLFF.